The 12 T cell receptor beta chains below were found in one sample sequenced in a study of T-cell reconstitution after alpha-beta-depleted transplantation in children. During its preparation, the TCRbeta library received unique molecular identifiers. TCRdb processed the PCR reads anew with MiXCR; each CDR3 protein has one entry. The table has approximately 490,000 distinct CDR3 sequences, roughly an eighth seen once; the top ten hold roughly 5.4%. The input for sequencing was PBMCs from the stem cell graft donor, taken from the stem cell graft. These receptors were collected from a human donor who donated a stem cell graft to a child with combined immunodeficiency.

The chain links TRBV6-2 or TRBV6-3 to TRBJ2-1; unclear D gene. V was clipped by 2 bases and J by 0 bases, with 8 bases between them. Germline-derived CDR1 and CDR2 are MNHEY and SVGEGT. The CDR3 sequence is 15 residues long. CDR3 DNA sequence: TGTGCCAGCAGTTACGGTGGGTTCTCCTACAATGAGCAGTTCTTC. This codes for CASSYGGFSYNEQFF.

This clonotype was picked up a small number of times. The CDR3 protein is CASSVTGGEQFF. For the CDR3, the DNA is TGTGCCAGCAGCGTGACAGGGGGTGAGCAGTTCTTC. The genes are TRBV9 and TRBJ2-1; TRBD1 matches 9 bases. The V gene's germline CDR1 is SGDLS and CDR2 YYNGEE. The CDR3 spans 12 residues. The trim removed 2 bases at V and 9 bases at J, leaving 0 bases unmatched.

This clonotype turned up a few times. The DNA for the CDR3 is TGCAGTGCTAGAGGGTCGGAGAACTATGGCTACACCTTC. Protein sequence: CSARGSENYGYTF. This rearrangement joins TRBV20-1 to TRBJ1-2; D is unresolved. The ends were cut back, 1 base at V and 2 bases at J, with 8 bases in the middle. The CDR3 consists of 13 residues. CDR1 is DFQATT and CDR2 is SNEGSKA in the germline V gene (reference sequence).

At least ten counts were recorded for this clonotype. This sequence joins TRBV27 and TRBJ2-3; no clear D gene. Germline V gene data show CDR1 as MNHEY and CDR2 as SMNVEV (reference sequence). Trimming shortened V by 4 bases and J by 5 bases, and 7 bases separated the two germline ends. This CDR3 is built from 12 residues. In DNA form, the CDR3 reads TGTGCCAGCAGTTGGTTAGGAGATACGCAGTATTTT. Translated, it gives CASSWLGDTQYF.

A few counts support this clonotype. J is TRBJ2-1 and V is TRBV7-9; D is ambiguous. The CDR3 runs 14 residues. The V end lost 3 bases, the J end lost 2 bases, and 8 bases lay between the germline ends. The germline V gene encodes CDR1 SEHNR and CDR2 FQNEAQ (reference sequence). In DNA form, the CDR3 reads TGTGCCAGCAGCTTCGACATTGCCTACAATGAGCAGTTCTTC. This codes for CASSFDIAYNEQFF.

The sample holds many counts of this clonotype. The chain couples TRBV28 to TRBJ2-7; D assignment may be TRBD1 or TRBD2 (5 bases each). Trimming pared 3 bases from V and 3 bases from J, leaving 12 bases between. CDR3 length: 14 residues. Germline values: CDR1 MDHEN, CDR2 SYDVKM. This CDR3 is CASSLWDVSYEQYF. The CDR3 DNA is TGTGCCAGCAGTTTGTGGGACGTAAGCTACGAGCAGTACTTC. The full variable domain, its missing parts supplied by reference TRBV28 and TRBJ2-7, is DVKVTQSSRYLVKRTGEKVFLECVQDMDHENMFWYRQDPGLGLRLIYFSYDVKMKEKGDIPEGYSVSREKKERFSLILESASTNQTSMYLCASSLWDVSYEQYFGPGTRLTVT.

This clonotype was observed a handful of times. The J gene is TRBJ1-4, the V gene TRBV7-6; 7 bases are shared with TRBD1. CDR1 and CDR2 (germline): SGHVS, FNYEAQ. V dropped 5 bases and J dropped 5; count of bases not matched to a gene: 8. The CDR3 has 15 residues. The CDR3 DNA reads TGTGCCAGCAGCCGGCCGGGACAGCCGAATGAAAAACTGTTTTTT. Its translation is CASSRPGQPNEKLFF.

This chain links TRBV19 with TRBJ1-1; TRBD1 is a possible D gene (5 bases). The CDR3 is 15 residues long. Trimming took off 5 bases at V and 4 bases at J, with 17 bases between the two ends. In germline, CDR1 is LNHDA, CDR2 SQIVND (reference sequence). The CDR3 reads CASSPLRGRGTEAFF. DNA for the CDR3: TGTGCCAGTAGTCCCCTCCGAGGGAGGGGCACTGAAGCTTTCTTT.

The chain carries TRBV12-3 or TRBV12-4 and TRBJ2-7; 9 positions match TRBD1. The CDR3 extends over 14 amino acids. Trimming removed 4 bases from V and 6 bases from J; junction bases left unmatched: 7. For the CDR3, the DNA is TGTGCCAGCAGTTCGTCCGGGACAGGGACCGAGCAGTACTTC. Residues: CASSSSGTGTEQYF.

This clonotype was found a few times. The J gene is TRBJ1-4, the V gene TRBV4-3; D might be TRBD1 (5 bases). The CDR3 has 16 residues. V gave up 0 bases and J gave up 7 bases, with 15 bases separating them. Germline V lookup: CDR1 LGHNA, CDR2 YSLEER. CDR3 DNA: TGCGCCAGCAGCCAAGATCTATTCTGGGGGAGTGAAAAACTGTTTTTT. This codes for CASSQDLFWGSEKLFF.

This clonotype was detected many times. The rearrangement uses TRBV12-3 or TRBV12-4 and TRBJ2-7, with D possibly TRBD1 on 5 matching bases. The CDR3 length is 13 residues. Trimming pared 1 base from V and 6 bases from J, leaving 10 bases between. CDR3 sequence (DNA): TGTGCCAGCAGTTTAGGACAGTTCTTCGAGCAGTACTTC. It translates to CASSLGQFFEQYF.

This clonotype was counted many times. CDR3 DNA: TGCAGTGCTAGAGGATCTGGAGGGATAATCTACGAGCAGTACTTC. Amino acids: CSARGSGGIIYEQYF. The rearrangement links TRBV20-1 to TRBJ2-7; D might be TRBD2 (6 bases). The ends were cut back, 1 base at V and 3 bases at J, with 16 bases in the middle. The germline CDR1 and CDR2 sequences are DFQATT and SNEGSKA (reference sequence). The CDR3 is 15 residues long.